This T cell receptor (beta chain) was obtained from a study of T-cell reconstitution after alpha-beta-depleted transplantation in children. General study findings and limits: The origin of alpha-beta T cells about two months after transplant was reportedly several hundred expanded graft clones. From newly produced T cells came most of the T-cell counts and diversity one year after transplant. Some patients' high day-60 TCRbeta diversity was attributed to recipient cells surviving conditioning.

In its sample, this clonotype was seen many times. Its antigen remains unknown. The CDR3 runs 10 residues. CDR1 and CDR2 (germline): DFQATT, SNEGSKA (reference sequence). V shed 2 bases and J shed 8 bases, with 4 bases lying between them. Unique molecular identifiers were used to barcode this TCRbeta library. TCRdb redid the calling of the PCR reads with MiXCR, one entry per CDR3 protein. The sample lists 600,000 to 700,000 distinct CDR3 sequences, around 13% seen once, with around 0.79% in the top ten. The input for sequencing was PBMCs, taken before TCRalphabeta/CD19-depleted stem cell transplant. The chain couples TRBV20-1 to TRBJ2-1; D remains ambiguous. This TCR was sampled from a girl aged 2-10 years with congenital amegakaryocytic thrombocytopenia, due to receive a stem cell transplant. The CDR3 bases are TGCAGTGCTAGATCTGATGAGCAGTTCTTC. Its translation is CSARSDEQFF.